Presented here are 19 T cell receptor beta chains from one specimen sequenced in a study of T cell responses to AZD1222 COVID-19 vaccine. The repertoire was sequenced with immunoSEQ multiplex PCR; TCRdb's copy has only in-frame clones and lacks some. The table has some 130,000 clones, 93% seen once; the top ten hold approximately 3.4%. The sample in question was peripheral blood, obtained on day 0 of AZD1222 vaccination. All receptors come from an adult in good health.

The chain is built from TRBV30 and TRBJ1-1; perhaps TRBD1 as D (6 bases). The V end was cut by 0 bases, the J end by 1 base, with 9 bases between. Germline-derived CDR1 and CDR2 are GTSNPN and SVGIG (reference sequence). The CDR3 is made up of 14 amino acids. CDR3 nucleotide sequence: TGTGCCTGGAGTGTTAAGACAGGGAACACTGAAGCTTTCTTT. Protein product: CAWSVKTGNTEAFF. Complete variable domain (other parts from reference TRBV30 and TRBJ1-1): SQTIHQWPATLVQPVGSPLSLECTVEGTSNPNLYWYRQAAGRGLQLLFYSVGIGQISSEVPQNLSASRPQDRQFILSSKKLLLSDSGFYLCAWSVKTGNTEAFFGQGTRLTVV.

This chain uses TRBV6-1 with TRBJ1-1; D might be TRBD1 (5 bases). V was clipped by 3 bases and J by 5 bases, with 10 bases between them. CDR3 length equals 13 residues. The germline gives CDR1 MNHNS, CDR2 SASEGT. The DNA for the CDR3 is TGTGCCAGCAGTGACAAGGGACGTACTGAAGCTTTCTTT. Its translation is CASSDKGRTEAFF.

The chain employs TRBV4-3 and TRBJ2-7, with D perhaps given as TRBD1 or TRBD2 (6 bases each). CDR1 is LGHNA, CDR2 YSLEER, per germline. This CDR3 is 14 amino acids long. V was pared by 0 bases and J by 6 bases, with 12 bases between. The CDR3 sequence is CASSQDNREAEQYF. DNA for the CDR3: TGCGCCAGCAGCCAAGATAACAGGGAGGCCGAGCAGTACTTC.

The chain employs TRBV3-1 (or the pseudogene TRBV3-2) and TRBJ2-2; no definite D call. The V gene's germline CDR1 is LGHDT and CDR2 YNNKEL (reference sequence). The CDR3 is made up of 16 amino acids. CDR3 in DNA: TGTGTGCCCCGCACAGACTTAGGGCAGAACACCGGGGAGCTGTTTTTT. Its protein is CVPRTDLGQNTGELFF.

This chain connects TRBV28 to TRBJ1-1; maybe TRBD1 (6 bases). Germline V lookup: CDR1 MDHEN, CDR2 SYDVKM. With 6 bases removed from V and 1 base from J, the gap between germline ends came to 15 bases. The CDR3 consists of 15 residues. CDR3 in amino acids: CASSPVPQGNTEAFF. CDR3 in DNA: TGTGCCAGCAGCCCCGTGCCACAGGGGAACACTGAAGCTTTCTTT.

The chain carries TRBV7-9 and TRBJ2-6; 7 bases align to TRBD1. Germline CDR1 and CDR2: SEHNR and FQNEAQ (reference sequence). The CDR3 spans 19 residues. After removal of 3 bases from V and 0 bases from J, the junction contained 11 bases not matched to a gene. Here the CDR3 DNA reads TGTGCCAGCAGCTTTTCAACGGGACAGAGCTACTCTGGGGCCAACGTCCTGACTTTC. Protein sequence: CASSFSTGQSYSGANVLTF.

V usage is TRBV19 and J usage is TRBJ1-2; perhaps TRBD1 as D (6 bases). The V gene's germline CDR1 is LNHDA and CDR2 SQIVND (reference sequence). V dropped 10 bases and J dropped 4 bases, with 13 bases sitting between them. The CDR3 totals 12 residues. CDR3 nucleotide sequence: TGTGCCACTTCACAGGGTTTCTATGGCTACACCTTC. It is translated as CATSQGFYGYTF.

This clone was counted between two and nine times. The genes are TRBV20-1 and TRBJ1-5; D perhaps matches TRBD1 (6 bases). In germline, CDR1 is DFQATT, CDR2 SNEGSKA (reference sequence). Trimming left V 3 bases short and J 4 bases short, with 7 bases between. The CDR3 contains 12 residues. The CDR3 loop reads CSASTGNQPQHF. The CDR3 nucleotides read TGCAGTGCTAGTACAGGGAATCAGCCCCAGCATTTT.

The chain couples TRBV7-8 to TRBJ1-2; no clear D gene. Germline V gives CDR1 SGHVS, CDR2 FQNEAQ. CDR3 length: 12 amino acids. The V end was cut by 5 bases, the J end by 8 bases, with 12 bases between. In DNA form, the CDR3 reads TGTGCCAGCAGCGACCGAGCCAAAGGCTACACCTTC. Residues: CASSDRAKGYTF.

The gene calls are TRBV11-3 and TRBJ2-2; D remains unclear. This CDR3 comprises 13 residues. Germline V gene sequence: CDR1 SGHNT, CDR2 YENEEA. Trimming removed 3 bases from V and 6 bases from J, with 8 bases in between. For the CDR3, the DNA is TGTGCCAGCAGCTTTCGCGGTTCCGGGGAGCTGTTTTTT. Translating it yields CASSFRGSGELFF. Variable domain in full (rest from reference TRBV11-3 and TRBJ2-2): EAGVVQSPRYKIIEKKQPVAFWCNPISGHNTLYWYLQNLGQGPELLIRYENEEAVDDSQLPKDRFSAERLKGVDSTLKIQPAELGDSAVYLCASSFRGSGELFFGEGSRLTVL.

This chain uses TRBV7-3 with TRBJ2-5, with 9 bases fitting TRBD1. The junction had 14 bases not matched to a gene; V was cut back by 4 bases and J by 5 bases. CDR3 length equals 17 residues. Germline loops: CDR1 SGHTA, CDR2 FQGTGA. The CDR3 reads CASSSGPGQGQHETQYF. The CDR3 DNA reads as TGTGCCAGCAGCTCCGGGCCGGGACAGGGTCAACACGAGACCCAGTACTTC.

The chain has TRBV9 and TRBJ2-1, with a possible D match to TRBD2 (5 bases). Looked up from germline, CDR1 is SGDLS and CDR2 is YYNGEE. This CDR3 is 16 amino acids long. V lost 1 base and J 0 bases, leaving 11 bases between the germline ends. CDR3 DNA sequence: TGTGCCAGCAGCGTAAGTAGCGCCAGCTCCTACAATGAGCAGTTCTTC. This encodes CASSVSSASSYNEQFF.

The chain combines TRBV25-1 with TRBJ2-2; D is possibly TRBD1 (6 bases). The CDR3 loop spans 15 amino acids. Trimming took 7 bases from V and 5 from J, leaving 17 bases between them. Germline CDR1 MGHDK, CDR2 SYGVNS. The CDR3, as DNA: TGTGCCAGCACATCAGGACAGCGGATGACCGGGGAGCTGTTTTTT. Its protein product is CASTSGQRMTGELFF.

As DNA, the CDR3 is TGTGCCAGCAGCTTAAGAGGCGGTTCTAGCACAGATACGCAGTATTTT. It specifies CASSLRGGSSTDTQYF. The chain has TRBV7-2 and TRBJ2-3, with D uncertain. The CDR3 totals 16 residues. The V gene lost 2 bases and the J gene lost 0 bases, with 12 bases spanning the gap. The V gene's germline CDR1 is SGHTA and CDR2 FQGNSA.

The CDR3 protein is CASSVAVEGGELFF. The CDR3 DNA reads TGTGCCAGCAGCGTAGCAGTCGAGGGCGGGGAGCTGTTTTTT. The chain links TRBV9 to TRBJ2-2, with D possibly TRBD2 on 5 matching bases. This CDR3 spans 14 amino acids. Trimming shortened V by 0 bases and J by 7 bases, and 10 bases separated the two germline ends. Germline assignment: CDR1 SGDLS and CDR2 YYNGEE.

V is TRBV19 and J is TRBJ1-5, with D possibly matching TRBD1 (5 bases). V shed 3 bases and J shed 9 bases, with 15 bases lying between them. Per germline, CDR1 LNHDA and CDR2 SQIVND (reference sequence). The CDR3 totals 14 residues. Here the CDR3 reads CASSMGQTMAPQHF. CDR3 coding DNA: TGTGCCAGTAGTATGGGGCAGACAATGGCGCCCCAGCATTTT.

The V call is TRBV6-1, the J call TRBJ2-6; 7 bases fit TRBD1. V shed 1 base, J shed 0 bases, and the junction held 0 bases outside the gene matches. Germline V gene sequence: CDR1 MNHNS, CDR2 SASEGT. CDR3 length: 16 residues. CDR3 nucleotide sequence: TGTGCCAGCAGTGAAGAGGGGGCCTCTGGGGCCAACGTCCTGACTTTC. Translating gives CASSEEGASGANVLTF.

The gene calls are TRBV12-3 or TRBV12-4 and TRBJ1-2, with 8 bases fitting TRBD1. The V gene end was trimmed by 3 bases and the J gene end by 9 bases; junction bases not matched to a gene: 6. The CDR3 has 13 amino acids. CDR3 bases: TGTGCCAGCAGTTTTAGGGGACAGGTTAGCTACACCTTC. Translating gives CASSFRGQVSYTF.

This sequence joins TRBV7-8 and TRBJ2-2; the D is unclear. Deletions cut 1 base from V and 6 bases from J, with 12 bases between. Germline CDR1 reads SGHVS; CDR2 reads FQNEAQ. This CDR3 comprises 15 residues. The CDR3 sequence: CASSLVGFRAGELFF. The DNA for the CDR3 is TGTGCCAGCAGCTTAGTAGGGTTTCGGGCCGGGGAGCTGTTTTTT.